Each of the 11 T cell receptor beta chains below was sequenced from the same sample in a study of CD8 T cells in Susac syndrome. A quantity of roughly 0.5 to 1 ug RNA underwent reverse transcription using random hexamers. One entry per CDR3 protein results from TCRdb running MiXCR on the immunoSEQ multiplex PCR reads. There are about 200,000 distinct CDR3 sequences in the sample; around 90% occur only once, and 0.075% to 0.095% lies in the top ten. The sample taken for sequencing was CD4+ T cells from PBMCs. The receptors here all came from a human donor with Susac syndrome.

The chain joins TRBV3-1 to TRBJ2-3; either TRBD1 or TRBD2 may fit D (5 bases each). This CDR3 is 16 amino acids long. Per germline, CDR1 LGHDT and CDR2 YNNKEL (reference sequence). Trimming stripped 6 bases from V and 1 base from J, with 17 bases between. The CDR3 bases are TGTGCCAGCAGTCGACTTGATCGAGGGGGCACAGATACGCAGTATTTT. Protein sequence: CASSRLDRGGTDTQYF.

The chain has TRBV19 and TRBJ2-5; 12 bases agree with TRBD2. The germline gives CDR1 LNHDA, CDR2 SQIVND (reference sequence). This CDR3 comprises 15 residues. With 1 base clipped from V and 3 bases from J, the junction kept 0 bases outside the gene matches. Here the CDR3 DNA reads TGTGCCAGTAGTATAGGGACTAGCGGGGAAGAGACCCAGTACTTC. It is translated as CASSIGTSGEETQYF.

The J gene is TRBJ2-1, the V gene TRBV5-1; D is undetermined. CDR3 length: 13 residues. V was pared by 0 bases and J by 5 bases, with 6 bases between. Germline V gives CDR1 SGHRS, CDR2 YFSETQ. The CDR3 coding sequence is TGCGCCAGCAGCTTGGGTCCCGACAATGAGCAGTTCTTC. Protein sequence: CASSLGPDNEQFF.

This chain's CDR3 is CACGRAPSGQPQHF. As DNA, the CDR3 is TGTGCCTGTGGGAGGGCACCATCGGGGCAGCCCCAGCATTTT. This chain uses TRBV30 with TRBJ1-5; D ambiguous. The CDR3 sequence is 14 residues long. Germline V lookup: CDR1 GTSNPN, CDR2 SVGIG (reference sequence). V was cut by 6 bases and J by 7 bases, with 19 bases left in between.

V and J are TRBV3-1 and TRBJ1-3; D is unresolved. Germline CDR1 reads LGHDT; CDR2 reads YNNKEL (reference sequence). The V gene lost 2 bases and the J gene lost 6 bases, with 8 bases spanning the gap. This CDR3 comprises 13 residues. The CDR3 nucleotides are TGTGCCAGCAGCCAAAGTGTGGAAAACACCATATATTTT. It is translated as CASSQSVENTIYF.

The chain employs TRBV19 and TRBJ2-1, with D perhaps TRBD1 (6 bases). This CDR3 has 13 residues. Germline loops: CDR1 LNHDA, CDR2 SQIVND (reference sequence). Trimming shortened V by 6 bases and J by 10 bases, and 16 bases separated the two germline ends. The CDR3 DNA sequence: TGTGCCAGTAGCAAACACAGGGTCGAGGAGCAGTTCTTC. Translated, it gives CASSKHRVEEQFF.

The chain joins TRBV27 to TRBJ1-3; no clear D. V dropped 1 base and J dropped 2 bases, with 9 bases sitting between them. Germline V CDR1 and CDR2: MNHEY, SMNVEV (reference sequence). This CDR3 region has 15 residues. The CDR3 sequence is CASSLFSGAGNTIYF. DNA of the CDR3: TGTGCCAGCAGTTTATTTTCAGGCGCTGGAAACACCATATATTTT.

V is TRBV5-4 and J is TRBJ2-2, with D tentatively TRBD1 or TRBD2 (5 bases each). V lost 1 base to trimming and J lost 1 base, with 8 bases between them. Germline CDR1 and CDR2: SGHNT and YYREEE (reference sequence). The CDR3 is 15 residues long. The CDR3 protein is CASSLWDGNTGELFF. CDR3 in DNA: TGTGCCAGCAGCTTGTGGGACGGGAACACCGGGGAGCTGTTTTTT. Combining the CDR3 with reference TRBV5-4 and TRBJ2-2 gives the whole variable domain ETGVTQSPTHLIKTRGQQVTLRCSSQSGHNTVSWYQQALGQGPQFIFQYYREEENGRGNFPPRFSGLQFPNYSSELNVNALELDDSALYLCASSLWDGNTGELFFGEGSRLTVL.

The chain carries TRBV5-1 and TRBJ2-2; 11 positions match TRBD1. V lost 4 bases to trimming and J lost 7 bases; unmatched junction nucleotides: 9. The germline CDR1 and CDR2 sequences are SGHRS and YFSETQ. The length of the CDR3 is 16 residues. CDR3 DNA: TGCGCCAGCAGCCCCTCAGGACAGGGGGCAATCGGGGAGCTGTTTTTT. Translation gives CASSPSGQGAIGELFF.

The chain has TRBV5-4 and TRBJ2-2, with 7 bases lining up with TRBD1. The V and J ends lost 0 bases and 4 bases, in that order; junction bases with no gene match: 6. The CDR3 runs to 16 residues. CDR1 and CDR2 (germline): SGHNT, YYREEE (reference sequence). The CDR3 spells CASSLGSTGLTGELFF. CDR3 bases: TGTGCCAGCAGCTTGGGATCGACAGGGCTCACCGGGGAGCTGTTTTTT.

In its sample, this clonotype was seen once. This rearrangement joins TRBV6-2 or TRBV6-3 to TRBJ2-6; the D gene is possibly TRBD2 (6 bases). Germline CDR1 is MNHEY and CDR2 is SVGEGT. V lost 5 bases and J lost 4, with 27 bases in between. The CDR3 is made up of 20 amino acids. This CDR3 reads CASSAPLASARLKGANVLTF. CDR3 in DNA: TGTGCCAGCAGTGCCCCCTTAGCTAGCGCCCGCCTCAAAGGGGCCAACGTCCTGACTTTC.